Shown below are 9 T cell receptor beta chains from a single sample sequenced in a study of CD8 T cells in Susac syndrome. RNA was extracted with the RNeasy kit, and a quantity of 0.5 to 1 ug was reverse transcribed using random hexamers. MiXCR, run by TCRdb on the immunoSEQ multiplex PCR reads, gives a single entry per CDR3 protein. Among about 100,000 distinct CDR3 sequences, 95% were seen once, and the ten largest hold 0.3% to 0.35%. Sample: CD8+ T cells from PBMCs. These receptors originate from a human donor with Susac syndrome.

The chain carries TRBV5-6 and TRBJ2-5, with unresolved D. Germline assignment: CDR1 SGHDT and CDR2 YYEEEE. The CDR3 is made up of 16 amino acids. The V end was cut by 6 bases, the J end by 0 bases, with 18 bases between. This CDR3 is CASTRSGGLYQETQYF. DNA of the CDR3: TGTGCCAGCACCCGGTCTGGTGGATTGTACCAAGAGACCCAGTACTTC. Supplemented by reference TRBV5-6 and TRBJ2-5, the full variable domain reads DAGVTQSPTHLIKTRGQQVTLRCSPKSGHDTVSWYQQALGQGPQFIFQYYEEEERQRGNFPDRFSGHQFPNYSSELNVNALLLGDSALYLCASTRSGGLYQETQYFGPGTRLLVL.

The CDR3 DNA follows: TGTGCCAGCAGCCCCGGGCGGACTAGCGGGGGCCAAAAACCCGGGGAGCTGTTTTTT. It specifies CASSPGRTSGGQKPGELFF. The chain combines TRBV7-2 with TRBJ2-2, with 13 bases aligning to TRBD2. Trimming cost V 5 bases and J 6 bases; bases outside gene matches: 15. The CDR3 is 19 amino acids. Germline values: CDR1 SGHTA, CDR2 FQGNSA.

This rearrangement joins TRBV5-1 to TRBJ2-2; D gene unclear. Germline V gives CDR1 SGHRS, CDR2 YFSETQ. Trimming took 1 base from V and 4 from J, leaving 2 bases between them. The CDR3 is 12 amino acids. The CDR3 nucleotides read TGCGCCAGCAGCTTGATCACCGGGGAGCTGTTTTTT. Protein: CASSLITGELFF.

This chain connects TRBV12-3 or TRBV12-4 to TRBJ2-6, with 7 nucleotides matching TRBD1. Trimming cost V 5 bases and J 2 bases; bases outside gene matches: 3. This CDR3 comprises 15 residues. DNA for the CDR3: TGTGCCAGCAGTACTCAGGGGGCTGGGGCCAACGTCCTGACTTTC. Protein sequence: CASSTQGAGANVLTF.

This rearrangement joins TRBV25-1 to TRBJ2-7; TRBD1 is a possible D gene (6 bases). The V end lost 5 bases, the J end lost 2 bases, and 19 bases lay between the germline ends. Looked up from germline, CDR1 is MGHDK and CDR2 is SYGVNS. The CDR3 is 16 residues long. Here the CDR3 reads CASSLTGTSSAYEQYF. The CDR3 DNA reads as TGTGCCAGCAGTCTAACCGGGACATCAAGCGCCTACGAGCAGTACTTC.

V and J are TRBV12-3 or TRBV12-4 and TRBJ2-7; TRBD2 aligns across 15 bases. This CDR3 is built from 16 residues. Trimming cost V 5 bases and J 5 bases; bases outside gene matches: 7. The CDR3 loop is CASSPRGLAGGDEQYF. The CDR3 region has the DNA TGTGCCAGCAGTCCCCGGGGACTAGCGGGAGGAGACGAGCAGTACTTC.

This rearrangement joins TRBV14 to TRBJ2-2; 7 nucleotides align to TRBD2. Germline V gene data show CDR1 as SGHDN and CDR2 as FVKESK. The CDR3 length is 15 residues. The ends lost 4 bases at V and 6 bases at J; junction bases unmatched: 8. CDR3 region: CASSPGGIRAGELFF. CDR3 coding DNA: TGTGCCAGCAGCCCCGGGGGGATTCGGGCCGGGGAGCTGTTTTTT.

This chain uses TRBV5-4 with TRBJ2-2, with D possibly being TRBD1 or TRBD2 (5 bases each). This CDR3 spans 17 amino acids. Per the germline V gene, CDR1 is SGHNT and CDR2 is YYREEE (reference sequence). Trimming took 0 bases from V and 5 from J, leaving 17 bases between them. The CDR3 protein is CASSLAGSRVGTGELFF. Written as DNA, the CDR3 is TGTGCCAGCAGCTTGGCGGGGAGCAGGGTGGGTACCGGGGAGCTGTTTTTT.

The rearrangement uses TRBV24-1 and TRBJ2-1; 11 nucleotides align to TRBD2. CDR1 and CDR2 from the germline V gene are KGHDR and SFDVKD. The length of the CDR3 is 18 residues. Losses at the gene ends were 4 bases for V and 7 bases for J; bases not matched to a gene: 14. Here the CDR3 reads CATSDPRGSGRGLNEQFF. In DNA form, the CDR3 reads TGTGCCACCAGTGACCCCCGGGGTAGCGGGAGGGGTTTGAATGAGCAGTTCTTC.